This T cell receptor (beta chain) emerged from a study of blood T cells in healthy people across ages. This CDR3 is 14 amino acids long. The V and J ends lost 1 base and 3 bases, in that order; junction bases with no gene match: 2. Germline CDR1 is LGHDT and CDR2 is YNNKEL (reference sequence). Together with a sample-barcoded 5' primer, a J-beta primer mix was included in a second PCR lasting roughly 6 to 12 cycles. A single record per CDR3 protein comes from TCRdb applying MiXCR to the 5' RACE reads. The sample has about 1.6 million distinct CDR3 sequences, 30% to 35% seen once. Sequences were obtained from blood. This TCR came from a woman aged 25 to 45 in good health. The chain has TRBV3-1 and TRBJ1-1; 7 positions match TRBD1. The CDR3 DNA reads TGTGCCAGCAGCCAAGCTGGGACAGACACTGAAGCTTTCTTT. Protein sequence: CASSQAGTDTEAFF.